This is a list of T cell receptor beta chains from one sample in a study of T cells after yellow fever vaccination. TCRdb independently ran MiXCR on the 5' RACE reads; one entry per CDR3 protein. The data show roughly 330,000 distinct CDR3 sequences, around 6.8% seen once. This specimen was PBMCs, taken approximately 47 days after the first yellow fever vaccination. The receptors were sampled from a man aged 18 to 30 who received the YFV17D yellow fever vaccine. Both conserved end residues are part of each CDR3. D genes are given only for firm matches. Only part of the rows carry a size: once, few, many, or a class if the clone is expanded.

J: TRBJ1-4; size: few; D: .; V: TRBV27; DNA: TGTGCCAGCAGTTGGGCTGCAACTAATGAAAAACTGTTTTTT; CDR3: CASSWAATNEKLFF
J: TRBJ1-2; size: many; D: .; V: TRBV12-3/TRBV12-4; DNA: TGTGCCAGCGCCCTTAAGGGGGGCTACACCTTC; CDR3: CASALKGGYTF
J: TRBJ2-4; size: .; D: .; V: TRBV7-3; DNA: TGTGCCAGCAGCTTAACGGGGGGTCAAAACATTCAGTACTTC; CDR3: CASSLTGGQNIQYF
J: TRBJ2-3; size: .; D: .; V: TRBV13; DNA: TGTGCCAGCAGCTTAAAAACGGGAACAGATACGCAGTATTTT; CDR3: CASSLKTGTDTQYF
J: TRBJ2-7; size: few; D: TRBD2; V: TRBV7-2; DNA: TGTGCCAGCAGCTCGTCAGGACTAGCGGGGGGGCGGGGCGAGCAGTACTTC; CDR3: CASSSSGLAGGRGEQYF
J: TRBJ2-7; size: .; D: .; V: TRBV29-1; DNA: TGCAGCGTTGAAGGGCAAAAGGGCCGGGAAGCGTCCTACGAGCAGTACTTC; CDR3: CSVEGQKGREASYEQYF
J: TRBJ2-5; size: few; D: .; V: TRBV2; DNA: TGTGCCAGCATGTGGCCTCCACAAGAGACCCAGTACTTC; CDR3: CASMWPPQETQYF
J: TRBJ1-2; size: once; D: .; V: TRBV7-3; DNA: TGTGCCAGCAGCTTTGGGCAGGGTGTAGGTGGCTACACCTTC; CDR3: CASSFGQGVGGYTF
J: TRBJ2-7; size: .; D: .; V: TRBV10-1; DNA: TGCGCCAGCAGTGGGTCATTGGGGAGCCCCTACGAGCAGTACTTC; CDR3: CASSGSLGSPYEQYF
J: TRBJ2-3; size: .; D: TRBD2; V: TRBV12-5; DNA: TGTGCTAGTGGATCTGCTAGCGGGGGGGCCAACGGCACAGATACGCAGTATTTT; CDR3: CASGSASGGANGTDTQYF
J: TRBJ1-1; size: .; D: TRBD1; V: TRBV18; DNA: TGTGCCAGCTCACCAAGCCTGTATCGGGACAGTAATACAGAAGCTTTCTTT; CDR3: CASSPSLYRDSNTEAFF
J: TRBJ2-4; size: few; D: TRBD2; V: TRBV4-2; DNA: TGTGCCAGCAGCCAAGTGAACCTAGCGGGGGGAGCTAGCAACATTCAGTACTTC; CDR3: CASSQVNLAGGASNIQYF
J: TRBJ2-1; size: many; D: .; V: TRBV29-1; DNA: TGCAGCGTGGGAACCAGTGAGCAGTTCTTC; CDR3: CSVGTSEQFF
J: TRBJ2-7; size: many; D: TRBD2; V: TRBV6-1; DNA: TGTGCCAGCGGCCTGTCTAGCGGGGGGGCCGATCCCCTCTTC; CDR3: CASGLSSGGADPLF
J: TRBJ1-2; size: .; D: .; V: TRBV7-2; DNA: TGTGCCAGCAGCTTCATCGGTACGGAAGGCTACACCTTC; CDR3: CASSFIGTEGYTF
J: TRBJ2-3; size: .; D: .; V: TRBV6-4; DNA: TGTGCCAGCAGTGAGGGCGGAAATACGCAGTATTTT; CDR3: CASSEGGNTQYF
J: TRBJ1-6; size: few; D: TRBD1; V: TRBV9; DNA: TGTGCCAGCAGCGTAGAAGGGACAGGGGGTTCACCCCTCCACTTT; CDR3: CASSVEGTGGSPLHF
J: TRBJ2-1; size: many; D: TRBD2; V: TRBV11-2; DNA: TGTGCCAGCAGCTTAACAGCAGGGCTAGCGGGGGGGTACAATGAGCAGTTCTTC; CDR3: CASSLTAGLAGGYNEQFF
J: TRBJ1-5; size: many; D: .; V: TRBV28; DNA: TGTGCCAGCAGTTGGGGGGGCGGACAGCCCCAGCATTTT; CDR3: CASSWGGGQPQHF
J: TRBJ2-5; size: many; D: TRBD2; V: TRBV5-1; DNA: TGCGCCAGCAGCCCCGGACTAGCGGGGCGGGAGACCCAGTACTTC; CDR3: CASSPGLAGRETQYF
J: TRBJ1-1; size: few; D: TRBD1; V: TRBV5-5; DNA: TGTGCCAGCAACTTGGAGGGGGCGGGTAGGGACGAGAACGCTGAAGCTTTCTTT; CDR3: CASNLEGAGRDENAEAFF
J: TRBJ2-7; size: few; D: .; V: TRBV19; DNA: TGTGCCACAAAGGACAGCGTCTACGAGCAGTACTTC; CDR3: CATKDSVYEQYF
J: TRBJ2-1; size: .; D: .; V: TRBV18; DNA: TGTGCCAGCTCCACCTCTGCGGGATACAATGAGCAGTTCTTC; CDR3: CASSTSAGYNEQFF
J: TRBJ2-4; size: .; D: TRBD1; V: TRBV3-1; DNA: TGTGCCAGCAGCCAAGCATCAGGGGGAAACATTCAGTACTTC; CDR3: CASSQASGGNIQYF
J: TRBJ2-4; size: many; D: TRBD1; V: TRBV2; DNA: TGTGCCAGCAGTGAAAACGACAGGGGAAGATACTTC; CDR3: CASSENDRGRYF
J: TRBJ2-2; size: few; D: .; V: TRBV7-2; DNA: TGTGCCAGCAGCTTCAGCCGGGCTACCGGGGAGCTGTTTTTT; CDR3: CASSFSRATGELFF
J: TRBJ2-3; size: few; D: .; V: TRBV20-1; DNA: TGCAGTGCCACTAACACAGCGGGCACAGATACGCAGTATTTT; CDR3: CSATNTAGTDTQYF
J: TRBJ2-1; size: few; D: .; V: TRBV7-4; DNA: TGTGCCAGCAGCCCTGGTTGGGACCAGAGCTCCTACAATGAGCAGTTCTTC; CDR3: CASSPGWDQSSYNEQFF
J: TRBJ1-1; size: few; D: .; V: TRBV5-5; DNA: TGTGCCAGCAGCTTAACGTTTCCGGGGCTGAACACTGAAGCTTTCTTT; CDR3: CASSLTFPGLNTEAFF
J: TRBJ2-3; size: few; D: .; V: TRBV18; DNA: TGTGCCAGCTCGCCCCTCGGGCGGGCTAGCACAGATACGCAGTATTTT; CDR3: CASSPLGRASTDTQYF
J: TRBJ2-4; size: .; D: .; V: TRBV5-4; DNA: TGTGCCAGCAGCCCCGCCGGGGCCTACATTCAGTACTTC; CDR3: CASSPAGAYIQYF
J: TRBJ1-5; size: .; D: .; V: TRBV5-1; DNA: TGCGCCAGCAGCTTGAATTGGCTATCGCCCCAGCATTTT; CDR3: CASSLNWLSPQHF
J: TRBJ2-3; size: many; D: .; V: TRBV5-6; DNA: TGTGCCAGCAGCGACACAGGGAGAGATACGCAGTATTTT; CDR3: CASSDTGRDTQYF
J: TRBJ1-5; size: .; D: .; V: TRBV7-6; DNA: TGTGCCAGCAGCTCTATGGGGGAGCCCCAGCATTTT; CDR3: CASSSMGEPQHF
J: TRBJ2-1; size: .; D: TRBD2; V: TRBV20-1; DNA: TGCAGTGCTTATCTAGCGGGGGGGTACAATGAGCAGTTCTTC; CDR3: CSAYLAGGYNEQFF
J: TRBJ2-7; size: .; D: .; V: TRBV18; DNA: TGTGCCAGCTCAACCGATACGAGCTCCTACGAGCAGTACTTC; CDR3: CASSTDTSSYEQYF
J: TRBJ2-7; size: .; D: .; V: TRBV7-2; DNA: TGTGCCAGCAGCTTCTCTCAGGGACTCTACGAGCAGTACTTC; CDR3: CASSFSQGLYEQYF
J: TRBJ2-7; size: few; D: .; V: TRBV5-4; DNA: TGTGCCAGCAGCTTTACCGGGGGCAACGAGCAGTACTTC; CDR3: CASSFTGGNEQYF
J: TRBJ2-3; size: few; D: TRBD2; V: TRBV7-6; DNA: TGTGCCAGCAGCTTATCGGGGGGGGGCATCACAGATACGCAGTATTTT; CDR3: CASSLSGGGITDTQYF
J: TRBJ2-7; size: .; D: .; V: TRBV6-2/TRBV6-3; DNA: TGTGCCAGTGGGGGGAATACCTACGAGCAGTACTTC; CDR3: CASGGNTYEQYF
J: TRBJ1-3; size: .; D: .; V: TRBV20-1; DNA: TGCAGTGCTAGAGTCGGGGGCGCTGGAAACACCATATATTTT; CDR3: CSARVGGAGNTIYF
J: TRBJ2-3; size: .; D: TRBD1; V: TRBV5-1; DNA: TGCGCCAGCAGCGATGACAGGGGCGGAGATACGCAGTATTTT; CDR3: CASSDDRGGDTQYF
J: TRBJ1-2; size: .; D: .; V: TRBV10-3; DNA: TGTGCCATCAGTGGAGACAGAAACTATGGCTACACCTTC; CDR3: CAISGDRNYGYTF
J: TRBJ2-5; size: few; D: .; V: TRBV20-1; DNA: TGCAGTGCGAGCCCAGGCCCGATTCCCCAAGAGACCCAGTACTTC; CDR3: CSASPGPIPQETQYF
J: TRBJ2-1; size: few; D: TRBD2; V: TRBV9; DNA: TGTGCCAGCAGCGTAGGGAGGCTAGCGGGGGGGCTCCGTTCCTACAATGAGCAGTTCTTC; CDR3: CASSVGRLAGGLRSYNEQFF
J: TRBJ2-5; size: many; D: TRBD1; V: TRBV7-3; DNA: TGTGCCAGCAGCCCTACAGGGGTGCAAGAGACCCAGTACTTC; CDR3: CASSPTGVQETQYF
J: TRBJ1-2; size: .; D: .; V: TRBV28; DNA: TGTGCCAGCAGTTTAGGGCCTACCGCTAATTATGGCTACACCTTC; CDR3: CASSLGPTANYGYTF
J: TRBJ2-6; size: .; D: .; V: TRBV20-1; DNA: TGCAGTGCTAGAGACCTGGAGGGGGACCGGCGGGCCAACGTCCTGACTTTC; CDR3: CSARDLEGDRRANVLTF
J: TRBJ1-1; size: few; D: .; V: TRBV4-3; DNA: TGCGCCGCCAGCAGGTCGGCTGGTCCCGTGCGAAGGACTGAAGCTTTCTTT; CDR3: CAASRSAGPVRRTEAFF
J: TRBJ2-1; size: few; D: TRBD2; V: TRBV7-7; DNA: TGTGCCAGCAGCTTACTAGCGGGGGCTAGCTCCTACAATGAGCAGTTCTTC; CDR3: CASSLLAGASSYNEQFF
J: TRBJ2-2; size: many; D: .; V: TRBV9; DNA: TGTGCCAGCAGCGATGTGAACACCGGGGAGCTGTTTTTT; CDR3: CASSDVNTGELFF